A single sample gave rise to the 13 T cell receptor beta chains below, sequenced in a study of shared clonotypes between healthy human individuals. Sequencing was performed with immunoSEQ multiplex PCR; in TCRdb, only in-frame clones are kept and a portion is missing. The table records approximately 1.4 million clones, 95% to 99% of them present only once. Sequenced: naive CD4+ T cells sorted from blood. Stated subset: CD45RA+ positively selected. All receptors come from a man younger than 45 in good health.

V usage is TRBV10-1 and J usage is TRBJ2-7, with D possibly TRBD1 on 5 matching bases. Germline CDR1 and CDR2: WNHNN and SYGVQD (reference sequence). This CDR3 has 14 amino acids. V was pared by 0 bases and J by 3 bases, with 9 bases between. Here the CDR3 reads CASSESTANYEQYF. The CDR3 DNA reads as TGCGCCAGCAGTGAGTCGACAGCTAACTACGAGCAGTACTTC.

The V call is TRBV5-1, the J call TRBJ2-6; possible D gene TRBD2, 6 bases. V was pared by 0 bases and J by 2 bases, with 12 bases between. The CDR3 runs to 17 residues. Per germline, CDR1 SGHRS and CDR2 YFSETQ. The CDR3 is CASSLGGGLPGANVLTF. CDR3 sequence (DNA): TGCGCCAGCAGCTTGGGGGGAGGTCTCCCTGGGGCCAACGTCCTGACTTTC.

The rearrangement links TRBV9 to TRBJ2-5; D not resolved. V was cut by 1 base and J by 5 bases, with 9 bases left in between. This CDR3 is built from 13 residues. Germline CDR1 SGDLS, CDR2 YYNGEE. CDR3 sequence reads: CASSVTQSETQYF. In nucleotides, the CDR3 is TGTGCCAGCAGCGTAACACAGTCGGAGACCCAGTACTTC.

The rearrangement uses TRBV11-3 and TRBJ2-2; 7 nucleotides line up with TRBD2. The CDR3 has 16 amino acids. The J segment lost 4 bases and the V segment lost 5 bases, leaving 10 bases of the junction unmatched. The germline V gene has CDR1 SGHNT and CDR2 YENEEA. The CDR3 DNA reads TGTGCCAGCAGCCCAGGGAGGGGTAGCGGCACCGGGGAGCTGTTTTTT. Protein: CASSPGRGSGTGELFF.

V gene TRBV7-3 combines with J gene TRBJ2-2; the match to TRBD2 covers 11 bases. The germline CDR1 and CDR2 sequences are SGHTA and FQGTGA. CDR3 length equals 13 residues. The V gene end was trimmed by 7 bases and the J gene end by 9 bases; junction bases not matched to a gene: 4. The CDR3 spells CASTSGRSRELFF. CDR3 bases: TGTGCCAGCACTAGCGGGAGGAGTAGGGAGCTGTTTTTT.

The chain joins TRBV2 to TRBJ2-7, with D perhaps matching TRBD1 (5 bases). With 5 bases removed from V and 1 base from J, the gap between germline ends came to 15 bases. Looked up from germline, CDR1 is SNHLY and CDR2 is FYNNEI. The CDR3 sequence is 15 residues long. CDR3 sequence: CASSIDSRASYEQYF. The CDR3 DNA follows: TGTGCCAGCAGTATAGACAGCCGGGCGTCCTACGAGCAGTACTTC. The whole variable domain, remainder taken from reference TRBV2 and TRBJ2-7, is EPEVTQTPSHQVTQMGQEVILRCVPISNHLYFYWYRQILGQKVEFLVSFYNNEISEKSEIFDDQFSVERPDGSNFTLKIRSTKLEDSAMYFCASSIDSRASYEQYFGPGTRLTVT.

This chain joins TRBV7-8 and TRBJ2-7, with a possible D match to TRBD1 (6 bases). The CDR3 has 14 residues. CDR1 and CDR2 from the germline V gene are SGHVS and FQNEAQ. V was cut by 1 base and J by 3 bases, with 10 bases left in between. The chain's CDR3 is CASSLELGHYEQYF. CDR3 bases: TGTGCCAGCAGCTTAGAATTGGGACACTACGAGCAGTACTTC.

This clone was seen a single time. The chain employs TRBV18 and TRBJ2-1; TRBD2 matches 13 bases. After removal of 4 bases from V and 6 bases from J, the junction contained 3 bases not matched to a gene. Germline values: CDR1 KGHSH, CDR2 LQKENI. The CDR3 runs 15 residues. Here the CDR3 DNA reads TGTGCCAGCTCACGGACTAGCGGGAGTTCCAATGAGCAGTTCTTC. Encoded protein: CASSRTSGSSNEQFF.

This chain uses TRBV19 with TRBJ2-7; either TRBD1 or TRBD2 may supply D (5 bases each). Germline CDR1 and CDR2: LNHDA and SQIVND (reference sequence). This CDR3 has 15 amino acids. V was clipped by 3 bases and J by 3 bases, with 15 bases between them. The CDR3 protein is CASSISGTGLYEQYF. The CDR3 DNA sequence: TGTGCCAGTAGTATCAGTGGGACGGGCCTCTACGAGCAGTACTTC.

The chain recombines TRBV5-6 with TRBJ2-2; D is possibly TRBD1 or TRBD2 (5 bases each). Germline assignment: CDR1 SGHDT and CDR2 YYEEEE. V was shortened by 2 bases and J by 6 bases, with 11 bases between the two germline ends. The CDR3 extends over 14 amino acids. CDR3 sequence: CASSFTGTAGELFF. The CDR3 DNA sequence: TGTGCCAGCAGCTTTACCGGGACCGCCGGGGAGCTGTTTTTT.

This clone was seen a single time. The V call is TRBV5-1, the J call TRBJ2-7; no clear D gene. The CDR3 is 15 residues long. Germline V lookup: CDR1 SGHRS, CDR2 YFSETQ. The V end was cut by 2 bases, the J end by 3 bases, with 15 bases between. In DNA, the CDR3 is TGCGCCAGCAGCTTCGCGACTCTCGTTAACTACGAGCAGTACTTC. Residues: CASSFATLVNYEQYF.

The V call is TRBV6-1, the J call TRBJ1-4, with D hard to call. The V end was cut by 8 bases, the J end by 5 bases, with 12 bases between. The CDR3 is 13 amino acids. Looked up from germline, CDR1 is MNHNS and CDR2 is SASEGT. For the CDR3, the DNA is TGTGCCAGCTATGACGGGAAGAATGAAAAACTGTTTTTT. Residues: CASYDGKNEKLFF.

In DNA form, the CDR3 reads TGTGCCAGCAGTTCCCTCAGGGGGCTATACGAGCAGTACTTC. Protein: CASSSLRGLYEQYF. The V gene is TRBV28, the J gene TRBJ2-7; TRBD1 matches 8 bases. The ends lost 4 bases at V and 4 bases at J; junction bases unmatched: 6. CDR1 MDHEN and CDR2 SYDVKM come from the germline V gene. There are 14 residues in the CDR3.